Here is one TCR beta chain with its context. Its antigen is still unknown. It was with 60 Vbeta and 13 Jbeta primers that the PCR ran. Original processing methods: Some 10 million of the about 80 million unique TCR beta chains counted in a later analysis were shared. Method: immunoSEQ multiplex PCR; TCRdb's copy keeps in-frame clones and lacks some. That table gives V, J and clone size, and the DNA gave D and trimming. The sample includes about 150,000 clones, under 85% of them seen just once. This sample is part of a study of cytomegalovirus exposure and HLA in healthy donors. Regarding the study as a whole: Presence/absence analyses assumed roughly uniform sequencing depth across donors, which may not hold. The study listed about 150 cytomegalovirus-associated TCR beta chains.

V gave up 4 bases and J gave up 4 bases, with 8 bases separating them. The CDR3 has 12 amino acids. CDR1 and CDR2 (germline): SGHNT, YYREEE (reference sequence). This rearrangement joins TRBV5-4 to TRBJ2-5; D is unclear. This TCR was sampled from a man younger than 35 in good health and CMV-seronegative. What was sequenced was PBMCs. The CDR3 coding sequence is TGTGCCAGCAGCCCCAGTCCAGAGACCCAGTACTTC. Translated, it gives CASSPSPETQYF.